Included here is one T cell receptor beta chain sequence, with context. Trimming took 4 bases from V and 9 from J, leaving 17 bases between them. The CDR3 loop spans 13 amino acids. CDR1 is SGHTS and CDR2 is YDEGEE in the germline V gene. Treatment given: around 19 received Ad26.COV2.S at low or high dose, single or two shots; a few received placebo; per-sample allocation not given. Each sample was drawn 63 days after the first injection (of vaccine or placebo). The sample originates from a study of Ad26.COV2.S vaccination and SARS-CoV-2 variants. This table comes from immunoSEQ multiplex PCR, and its TCRdb copy is limited to in-frame clones, with some not included. The sample records roughly 380,000 clones, roughly 87% being singletons.

This sequence joins TRBV5-8 and TRBJ2-7, with D possibly being TRBD1 or TRBD2 (5 bases each). Sample: peripheral blood, taken in a trial of Ad26.COV2.S vaccine versus placebo. This sequence was found in a person between 18 and 59 years old who received the Ad26.COV2.S COVID-19 vaccine or a placebo. CDR3 in amino acids: CASSPGRRLGQYF. The CDR3 DNA is TGTGCCAGCAGCCCGGGACGGAGACTGGGGCAGTACTTC.